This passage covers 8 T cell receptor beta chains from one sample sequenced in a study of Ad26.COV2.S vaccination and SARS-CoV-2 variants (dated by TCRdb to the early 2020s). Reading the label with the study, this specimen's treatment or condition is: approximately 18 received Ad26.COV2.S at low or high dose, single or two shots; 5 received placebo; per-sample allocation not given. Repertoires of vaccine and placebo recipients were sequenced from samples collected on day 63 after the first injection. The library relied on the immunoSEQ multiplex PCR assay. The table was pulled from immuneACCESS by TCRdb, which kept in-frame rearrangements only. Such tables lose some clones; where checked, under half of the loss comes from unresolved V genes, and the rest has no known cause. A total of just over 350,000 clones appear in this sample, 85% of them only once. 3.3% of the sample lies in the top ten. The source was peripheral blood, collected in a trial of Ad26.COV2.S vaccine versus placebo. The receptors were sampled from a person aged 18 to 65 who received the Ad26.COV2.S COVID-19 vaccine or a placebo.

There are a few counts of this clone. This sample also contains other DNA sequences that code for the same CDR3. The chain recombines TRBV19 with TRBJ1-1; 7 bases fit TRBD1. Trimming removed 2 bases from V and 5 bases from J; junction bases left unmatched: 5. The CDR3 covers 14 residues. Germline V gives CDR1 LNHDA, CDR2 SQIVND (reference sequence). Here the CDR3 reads CASSILQGNTEAFF. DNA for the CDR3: TGTGCCAGTAGTATATTACAGGGGAATACTGAAGCTTTCTTT.

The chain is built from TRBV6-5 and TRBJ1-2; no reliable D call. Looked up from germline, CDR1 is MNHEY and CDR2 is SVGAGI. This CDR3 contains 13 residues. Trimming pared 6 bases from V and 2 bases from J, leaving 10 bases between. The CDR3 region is CASSPVSNYGYTF. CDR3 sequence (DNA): TGTGCCAGCAGCCCCGTCAGCAACTATGGCTACACCTTC.

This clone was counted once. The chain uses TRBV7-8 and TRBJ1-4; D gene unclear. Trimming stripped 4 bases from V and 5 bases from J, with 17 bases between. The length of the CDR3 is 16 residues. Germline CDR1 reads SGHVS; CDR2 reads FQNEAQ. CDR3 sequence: CASSSGNFRGNEKLFF. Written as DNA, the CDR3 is TGTGCCAGCAGCTCCGGCAACTTTCGCGGAAATGAAAAACTGTTTTTT.

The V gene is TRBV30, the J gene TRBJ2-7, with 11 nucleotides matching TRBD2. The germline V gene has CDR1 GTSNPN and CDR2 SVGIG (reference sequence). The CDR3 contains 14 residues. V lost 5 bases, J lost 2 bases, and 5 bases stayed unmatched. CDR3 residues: CAWGTSGGTYEQYF. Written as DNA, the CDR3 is TGTGCCTGGGGAACTAGCGGGGGCACCTACGAGCAGTACTTC.

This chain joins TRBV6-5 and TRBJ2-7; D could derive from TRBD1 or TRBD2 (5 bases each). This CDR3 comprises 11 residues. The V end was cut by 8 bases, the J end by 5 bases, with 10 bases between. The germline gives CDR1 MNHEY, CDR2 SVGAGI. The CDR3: CASLGVHEQYF. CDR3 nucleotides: TGTGCCAGCCTGGGGGTCCACGAGCAGTACTTC.

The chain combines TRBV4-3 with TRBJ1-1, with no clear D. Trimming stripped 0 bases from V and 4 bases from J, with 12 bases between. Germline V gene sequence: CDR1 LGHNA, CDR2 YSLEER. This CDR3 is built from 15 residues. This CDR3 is CASSQDVGRGTEAFF. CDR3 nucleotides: TGCGCCAGCAGCCAAGATGTGGGTCGGGGCACTGAAGCTTTCTTT.

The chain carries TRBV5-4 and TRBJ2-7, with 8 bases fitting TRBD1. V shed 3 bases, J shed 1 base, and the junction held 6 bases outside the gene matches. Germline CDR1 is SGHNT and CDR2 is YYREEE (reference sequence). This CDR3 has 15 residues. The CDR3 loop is CASSSLTGVSYEQYF. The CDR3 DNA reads TGTGCCAGCAGCTCTTTGACAGGGGTGTCCTACGAGCAGTACTTC.

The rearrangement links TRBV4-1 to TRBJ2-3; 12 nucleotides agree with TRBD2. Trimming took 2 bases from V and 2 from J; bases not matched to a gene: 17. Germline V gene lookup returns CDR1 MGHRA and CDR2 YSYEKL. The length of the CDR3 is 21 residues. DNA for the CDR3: TGCGCCAGCAGCCAAAGTGCTAGCGGGGGGGCTCTACTCTCACCCACAGATACGCAGTATTTT. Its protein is CASSQSASGGALLSPTDTQYF.